The T cell receptor (beta chain) under discussion was sequenced for a study of blood T cell repertoires in COVID-19. Study-wide context: The United States, Italy and Spain were the sources of the acute and convalescent COVID-19 samples. T cells, B-cell-depleted T cells, or PBMCs supplied cDNA or gDNA.

Recovery meant two consecutive negative NP/OP PCR tests, professional clearance, or resolved symptoms. TCRdb keeps only in-frame clones here, not all; method: immunoSEQ multiplex PCR. The sample yields some 260,000 clones, around 90% seen once. V was clipped by 4 bases and J by 7 bases, with 4 bases between them. Germline CDR1 and CDR2: MNHEY and SVGAGI. The CDR3 runs to 11 residues. The chain recombines TRBV6-5 with TRBJ1-4; D gene ambiguous. Material: PBMCs or T cells enriched from blood (not recorded which). This sequence originates from a woman aged 18-29 years who had recovered from COVID-19. CDR3 in amino acids: CASSSGEKLFF. For the CDR3, the DNA is TGTGCCAGCAGTTCGGGTGAAAAACTGTTTTTT.